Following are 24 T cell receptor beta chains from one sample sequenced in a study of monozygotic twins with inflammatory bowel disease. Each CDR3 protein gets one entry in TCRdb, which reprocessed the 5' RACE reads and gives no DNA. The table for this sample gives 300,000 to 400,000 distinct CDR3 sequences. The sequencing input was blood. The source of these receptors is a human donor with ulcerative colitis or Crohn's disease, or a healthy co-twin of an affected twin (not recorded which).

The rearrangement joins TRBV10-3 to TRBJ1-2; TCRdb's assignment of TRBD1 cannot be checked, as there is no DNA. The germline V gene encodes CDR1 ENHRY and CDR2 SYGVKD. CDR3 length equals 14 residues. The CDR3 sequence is CAISEDTGGDGYTF.

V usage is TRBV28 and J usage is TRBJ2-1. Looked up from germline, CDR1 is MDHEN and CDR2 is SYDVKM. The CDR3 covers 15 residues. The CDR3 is CASRLAGRSYNEQFF.

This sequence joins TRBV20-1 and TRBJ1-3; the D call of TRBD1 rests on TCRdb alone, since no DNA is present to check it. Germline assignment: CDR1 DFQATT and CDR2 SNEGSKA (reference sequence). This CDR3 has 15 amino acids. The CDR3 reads CSARTSGATGNTIYF.

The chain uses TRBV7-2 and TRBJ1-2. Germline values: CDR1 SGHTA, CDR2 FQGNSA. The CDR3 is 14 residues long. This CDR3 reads CASSLEGMGYGYTF.

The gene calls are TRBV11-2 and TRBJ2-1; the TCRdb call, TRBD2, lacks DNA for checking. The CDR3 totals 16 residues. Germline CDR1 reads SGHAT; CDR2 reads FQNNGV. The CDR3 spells CASSLRRGGTYNEQFF.

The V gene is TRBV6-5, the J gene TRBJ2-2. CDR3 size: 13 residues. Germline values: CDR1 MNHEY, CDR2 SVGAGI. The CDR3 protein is CASSYPGPGELFF.

The CDR3 loop reads CASSFQAPGFTEAFF. This rearrangement joins TRBV7-9 to TRBJ1-1; TCRdb returns TRBD1, unconfirmable since there is no DNA. CDR3 length: 15 residues. CDR1 and CDR2 from the germline V gene are SEHNR and FQNEAQ (reference sequence).

CDR3 residues: CASSFPDRYQETQYF. The rearrangement links TRBV28 to TRBJ2-5. The length of the CDR3 is 15 residues. Germline values: CDR1 MDHEN, CDR2 SYDVKM. Supplemented by reference TRBV28 and TRBJ2-5, the full variable domain reads DVKVTQSSRYLVKRTGEKVFLECVQDMDHENMFWYRQDPGLGLRLIYFSYDVKMKEKGDIPEGYSVSREKKERFSLILESASTNQTSMYLCASSFPDRYQETQYFGPGTRLLVL.

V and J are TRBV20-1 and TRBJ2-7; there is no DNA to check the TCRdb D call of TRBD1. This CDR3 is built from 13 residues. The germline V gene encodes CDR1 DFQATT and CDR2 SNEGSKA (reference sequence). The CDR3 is CSASRDTSYEQYF.

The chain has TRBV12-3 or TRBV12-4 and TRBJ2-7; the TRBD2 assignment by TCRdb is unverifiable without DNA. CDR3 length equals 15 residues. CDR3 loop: CASSSLAGNSYEQYF.

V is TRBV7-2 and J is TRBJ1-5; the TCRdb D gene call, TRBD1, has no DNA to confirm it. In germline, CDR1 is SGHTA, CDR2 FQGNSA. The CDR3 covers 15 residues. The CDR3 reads CASSLGRASNQPQHF.

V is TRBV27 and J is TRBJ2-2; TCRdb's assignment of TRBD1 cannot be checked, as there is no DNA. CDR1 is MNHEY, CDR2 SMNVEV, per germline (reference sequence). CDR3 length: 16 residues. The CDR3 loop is CASSFPGQGVPGELFF.

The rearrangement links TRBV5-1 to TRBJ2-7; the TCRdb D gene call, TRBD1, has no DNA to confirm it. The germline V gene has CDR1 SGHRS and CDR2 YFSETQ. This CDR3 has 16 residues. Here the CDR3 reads CASSRTGLMSDYEQYF. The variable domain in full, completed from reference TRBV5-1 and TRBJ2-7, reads KAGVTQTPRYLIKTRGQQVTLSCSPISGHRSVSWYQQTPGQGLQFLFEYFSETQRNKGNFPGRFSGRQFSNSRSEMNVSTLELGDSALYLCASSRTGLMSDYEQYFGPGTRLTVT.

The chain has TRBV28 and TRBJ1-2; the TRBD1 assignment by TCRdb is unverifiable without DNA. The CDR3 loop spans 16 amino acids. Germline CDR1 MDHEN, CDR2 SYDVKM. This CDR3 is CASSARDRPKNYGYTF.

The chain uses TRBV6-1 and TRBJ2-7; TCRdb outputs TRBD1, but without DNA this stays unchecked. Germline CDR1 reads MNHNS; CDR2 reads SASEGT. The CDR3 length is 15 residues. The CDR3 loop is CASTPPGTGLYEQYF.

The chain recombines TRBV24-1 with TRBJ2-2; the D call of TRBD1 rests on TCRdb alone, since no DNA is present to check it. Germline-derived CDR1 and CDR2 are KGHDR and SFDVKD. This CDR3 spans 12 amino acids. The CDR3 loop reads CAAQVASGELFF.

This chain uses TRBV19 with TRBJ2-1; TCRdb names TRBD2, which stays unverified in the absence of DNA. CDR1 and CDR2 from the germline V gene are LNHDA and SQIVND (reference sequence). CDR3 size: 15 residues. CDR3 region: CASRPLAGGHNEQFF.

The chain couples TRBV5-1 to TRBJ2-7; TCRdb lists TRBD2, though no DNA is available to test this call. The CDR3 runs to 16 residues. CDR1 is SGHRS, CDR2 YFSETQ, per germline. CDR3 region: CASSLGGTSGGYEQYF.

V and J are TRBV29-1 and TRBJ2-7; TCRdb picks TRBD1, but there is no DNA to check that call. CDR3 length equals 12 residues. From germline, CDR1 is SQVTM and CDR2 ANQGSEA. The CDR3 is CSVGQGDYEQYF.

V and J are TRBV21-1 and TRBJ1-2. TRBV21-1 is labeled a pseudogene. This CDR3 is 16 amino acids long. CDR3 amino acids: CASSTGYRRSNYGYTF.

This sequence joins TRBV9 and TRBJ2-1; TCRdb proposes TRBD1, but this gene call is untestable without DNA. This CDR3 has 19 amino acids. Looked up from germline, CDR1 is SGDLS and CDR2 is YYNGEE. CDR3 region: CASSALKGTGASSYNEQFF.

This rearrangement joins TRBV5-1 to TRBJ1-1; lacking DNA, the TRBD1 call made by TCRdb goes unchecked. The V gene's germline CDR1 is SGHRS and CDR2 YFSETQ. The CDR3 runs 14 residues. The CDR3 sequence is CASSLEDRAAEAFF.

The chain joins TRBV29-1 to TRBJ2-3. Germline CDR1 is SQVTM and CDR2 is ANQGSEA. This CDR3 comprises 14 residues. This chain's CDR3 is CSVDGYTRTDTQYF.

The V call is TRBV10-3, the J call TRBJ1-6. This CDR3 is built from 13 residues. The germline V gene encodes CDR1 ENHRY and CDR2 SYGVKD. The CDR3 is CAISGGTNSPLHF.